This TCR beta chain was observed in a study of cytomegalovirus exposure and HLA in healthy donors. Both 60 Vbeta primers and 13 Jbeta primers went into the PCR. Method: immunoSEQ multiplex PCR; TCRdb's copy keeps in-frame clones and lacks some. In the table there are around 150,000 clones, nearly 80% of which are singletons. This clone was found a few times. Germline CDR1 and CDR2: SQVTM and ANQGSEA. The CDR3 covers 13 residues. Trimming took 6 bases from V and 3 from J, leaving 14 bases between them. The V and J genes are TRBV29-1 and TRBJ1-1; no firm D call. This TCR was sampled from a woman between 45 and 60 years old in good health and CMV-seropositive. Sequencing input: PBMCs. The CDR3: CSVLTSQDTEAFF. DNA for the CDR3: TGCAGCGTATTGACGAGTCAGGACACTGAAGCTTTCTTT.